Listed here is a single T cell receptor beta chain. V was shortened by 5 bases and J by 4 bases, with 17 bases between the two germline ends. CDR1 is KGHSH, CDR2 LQKENI, per germline. The CDR3 contains 15 residues. These data come from a study of blood T cell repertoires in COVID-19. Only in-frame clones appear in the TCRdb table, and some are missing; sequencing was by immunoSEQ multiplex PCR. The sample shows approximately 300,000 clones, approximately 90% of them seen only once. This chain links TRBV18 with TRBJ1-1; TRBD1 might be the D (6 bases). This sequence originates from a woman younger than 45 who had recovered from COVID-19. What was sequenced was PBMCs or T cells enriched from blood (not recorded which). The CDR3 loop reads CASSSTQGSVTEAFF. CDR3 nucleotide sequence: TGTGCCAGCTCATCGACGCAGGGGAGCGTCACTGAAGCTTTCTTT.